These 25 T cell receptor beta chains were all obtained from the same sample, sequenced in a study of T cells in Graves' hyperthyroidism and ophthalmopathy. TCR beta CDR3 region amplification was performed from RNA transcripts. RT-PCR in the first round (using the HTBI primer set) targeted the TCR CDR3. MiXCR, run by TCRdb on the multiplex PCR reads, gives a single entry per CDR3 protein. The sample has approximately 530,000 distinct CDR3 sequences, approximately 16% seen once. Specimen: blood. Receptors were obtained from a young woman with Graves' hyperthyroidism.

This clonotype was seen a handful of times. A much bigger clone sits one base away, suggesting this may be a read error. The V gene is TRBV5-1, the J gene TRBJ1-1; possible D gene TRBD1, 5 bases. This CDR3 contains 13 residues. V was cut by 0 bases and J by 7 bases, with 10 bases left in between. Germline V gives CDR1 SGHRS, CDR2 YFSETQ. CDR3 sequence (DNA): TGCGCCAGCAGCTTGGAGGGGTGGATTGAAGCTTTCTTT. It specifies CASSLEGWIEAFF.

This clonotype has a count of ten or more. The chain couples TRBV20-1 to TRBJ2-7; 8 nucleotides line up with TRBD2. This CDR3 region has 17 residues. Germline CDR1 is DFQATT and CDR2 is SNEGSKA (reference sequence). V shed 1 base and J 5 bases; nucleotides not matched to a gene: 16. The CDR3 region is CSARGFSSGGSPDEQYF. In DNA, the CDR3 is TGCAGTGCTAGAGGCTTCTCGAGCGGGGGCAGTCCAGACGAGCAGTACTTC.

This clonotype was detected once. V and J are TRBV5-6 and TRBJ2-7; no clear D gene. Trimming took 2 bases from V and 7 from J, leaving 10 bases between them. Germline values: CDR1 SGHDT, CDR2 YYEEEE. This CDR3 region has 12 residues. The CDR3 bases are TGTGCCAGCAGCTTCCAACGGCAGGAGCAGTACTTC. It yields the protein CASSFQRQEQYF.

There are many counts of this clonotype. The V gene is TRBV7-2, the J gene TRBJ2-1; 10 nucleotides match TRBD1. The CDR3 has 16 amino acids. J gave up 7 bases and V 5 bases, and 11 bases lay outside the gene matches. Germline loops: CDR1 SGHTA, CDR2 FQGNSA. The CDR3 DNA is TGTGCCAGCAGCGTATCCGGGACAGGGGCGCGGAATGAGCAGTTCTTC. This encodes CASSVSGTGARNEQFF.

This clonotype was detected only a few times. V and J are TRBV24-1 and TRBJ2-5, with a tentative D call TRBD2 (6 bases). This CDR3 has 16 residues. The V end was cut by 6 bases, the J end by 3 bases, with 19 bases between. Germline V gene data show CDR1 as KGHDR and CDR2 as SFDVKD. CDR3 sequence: CATSSTPGTEKETQYF. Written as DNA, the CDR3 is TGTGCCACCAGTTCTACCCCCGGGACTGAAAAAGAGACCCAGTACTTC.

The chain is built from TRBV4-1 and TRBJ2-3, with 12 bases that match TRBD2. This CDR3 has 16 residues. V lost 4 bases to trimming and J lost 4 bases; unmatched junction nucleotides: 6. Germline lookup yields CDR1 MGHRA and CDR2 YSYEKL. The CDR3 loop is CASSRGLAGLADTQYF. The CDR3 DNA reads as TGCGCCAGCAGCCGCGGACTAGCGGGATTAGCAGATACGCAGTATTTT.

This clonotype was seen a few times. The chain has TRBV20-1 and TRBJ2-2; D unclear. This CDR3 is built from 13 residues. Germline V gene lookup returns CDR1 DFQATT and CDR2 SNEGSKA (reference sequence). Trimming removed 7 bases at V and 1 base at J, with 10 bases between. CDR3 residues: CSGPDQNTGELFF. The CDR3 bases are TGCAGTGGCCCGGATCAGAACACCGGGGAGCTGTTTTTT.

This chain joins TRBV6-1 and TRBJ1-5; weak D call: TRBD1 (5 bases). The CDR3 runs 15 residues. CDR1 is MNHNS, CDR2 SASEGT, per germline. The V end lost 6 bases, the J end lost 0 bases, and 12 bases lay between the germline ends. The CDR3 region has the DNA TGTGCCAGCAGAACAAGACAGTATAGCAATCAGCCCCAGCATTTT. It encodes CASRTRQYSNQPQHF.

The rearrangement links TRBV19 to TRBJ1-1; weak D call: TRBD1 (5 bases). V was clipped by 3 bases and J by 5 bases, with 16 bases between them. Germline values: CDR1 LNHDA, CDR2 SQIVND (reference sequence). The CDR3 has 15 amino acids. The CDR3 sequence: CASSIDPRVVTEAFF. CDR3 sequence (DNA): TGTGCCAGTAGTATCGACCCCAGGGTGGTGACTGAAGCTTTCTTT.

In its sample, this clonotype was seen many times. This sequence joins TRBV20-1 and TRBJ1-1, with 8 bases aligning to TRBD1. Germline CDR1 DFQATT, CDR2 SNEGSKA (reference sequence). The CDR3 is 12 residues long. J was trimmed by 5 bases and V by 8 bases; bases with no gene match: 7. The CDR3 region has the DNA TGCAGTATGGACAGGGTGAGGACTGAAGCTTTCTTT. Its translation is CSMDRVRTEAFF.

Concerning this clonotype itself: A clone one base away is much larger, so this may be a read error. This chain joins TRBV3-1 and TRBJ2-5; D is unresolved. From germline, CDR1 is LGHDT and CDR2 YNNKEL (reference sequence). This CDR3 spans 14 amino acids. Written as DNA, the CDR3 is TGTGCCGGCAGCCAAGTCGGAAAACAAGAGACCCAGTACTTC. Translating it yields CAGSQVGKQETQYF.

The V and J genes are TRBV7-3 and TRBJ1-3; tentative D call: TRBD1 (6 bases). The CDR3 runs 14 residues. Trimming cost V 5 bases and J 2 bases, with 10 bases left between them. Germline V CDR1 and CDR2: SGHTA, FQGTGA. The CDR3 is CASSLGGPGNTIYF. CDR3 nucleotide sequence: TGTGCCAGCAGCCTGGGGGGCCCTGGAAACACCATATATTTT.

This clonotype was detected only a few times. The CDR3 coding sequence is TGTGCCAGCAGTGTACCAGGGGCAGATACGCAGTATTTT. This gives the protein CASSVPGADTQYF. The chain carries TRBV6-2 or TRBV6-3 and TRBJ2-3; D possibly corresponds to TRBD1 (6 bases). With 5 bases removed from V and 4 bases from J, the gap between germline ends came to 10 bases. CDR1 MNHEY and CDR2 SVGEGT come from the germline V gene. The CDR3 runs to 13 residues.

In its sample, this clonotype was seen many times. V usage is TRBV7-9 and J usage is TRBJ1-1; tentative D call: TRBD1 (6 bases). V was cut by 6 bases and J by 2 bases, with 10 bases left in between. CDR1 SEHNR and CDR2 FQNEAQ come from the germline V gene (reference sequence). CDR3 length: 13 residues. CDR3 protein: CASSLGTNTEAFF. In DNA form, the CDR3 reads TGTGCCAGCAGTTTGGGGACAAACACTGAAGCTTTCTTT.

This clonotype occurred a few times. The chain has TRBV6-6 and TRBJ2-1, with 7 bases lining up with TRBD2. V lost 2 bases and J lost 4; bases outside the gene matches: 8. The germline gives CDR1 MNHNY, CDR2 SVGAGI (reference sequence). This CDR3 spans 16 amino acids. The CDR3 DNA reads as TGTGCCAGCAGTTACCAAATTAGCGGGTTATACAATGAGCAGTTCTTC. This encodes CASSYQISGLYNEQFF.

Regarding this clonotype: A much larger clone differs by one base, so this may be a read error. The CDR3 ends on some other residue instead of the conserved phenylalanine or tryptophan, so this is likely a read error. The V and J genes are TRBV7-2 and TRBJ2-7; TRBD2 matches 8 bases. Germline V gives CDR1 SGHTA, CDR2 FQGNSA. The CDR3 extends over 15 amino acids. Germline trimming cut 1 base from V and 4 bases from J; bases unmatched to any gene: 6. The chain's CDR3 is CASSLVGLDSYEQYL. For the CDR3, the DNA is TGTGCCAGCAGCTTAGTGGGACTAGATAGTTACGAGCAGTACCTC.

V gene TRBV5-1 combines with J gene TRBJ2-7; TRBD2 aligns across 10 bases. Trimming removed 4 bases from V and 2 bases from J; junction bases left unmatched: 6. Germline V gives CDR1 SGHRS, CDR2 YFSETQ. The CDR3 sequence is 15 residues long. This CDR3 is CASSLAGTSAYEQYF. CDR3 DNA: TGCGCCAGCAGCCTAGCCGGGACTAGCGCCTACGAGCAGTACTTC.

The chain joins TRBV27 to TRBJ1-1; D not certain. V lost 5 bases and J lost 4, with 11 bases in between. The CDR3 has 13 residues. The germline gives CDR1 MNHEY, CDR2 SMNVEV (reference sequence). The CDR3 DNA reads TGTGCCAGCAGTGAAGCGGGCGCCACTGAAGCTTTCTTT. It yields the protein CASSEAGATEAFF.

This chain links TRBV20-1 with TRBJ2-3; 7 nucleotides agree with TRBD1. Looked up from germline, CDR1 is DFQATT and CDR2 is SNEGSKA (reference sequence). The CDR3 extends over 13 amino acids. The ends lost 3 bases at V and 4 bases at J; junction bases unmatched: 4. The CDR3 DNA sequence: TGCAGTGCTAGGGGACAGACCCCAGATACGCAGTATTTT. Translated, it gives CSARGQTPDTQYF.

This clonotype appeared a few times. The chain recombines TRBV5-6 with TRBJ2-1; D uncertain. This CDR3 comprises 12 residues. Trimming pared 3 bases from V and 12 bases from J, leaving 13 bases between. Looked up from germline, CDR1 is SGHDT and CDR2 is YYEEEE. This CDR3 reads CASSSNSDLQFF. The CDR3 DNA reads TGTGCCAGCAGCTCAAACAGCGACTTGCAGTTCTTC.

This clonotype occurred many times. The CDR3 spells CSAGAGVQETQYF. The CDR3 DNA reads TGCAGTGCTGGCGCCGGGGTCCAAGAGACCCAGTACTTC. V and J are TRBV20-1 and TRBJ2-5, with a tentative D call TRBD2 (5 bases). With 5 bases removed from V and 1 base from J, the gap between germline ends came to 11 bases. This CDR3 has 13 residues. From germline, CDR1 is DFQATT and CDR2 SNEGSKA (reference sequence).

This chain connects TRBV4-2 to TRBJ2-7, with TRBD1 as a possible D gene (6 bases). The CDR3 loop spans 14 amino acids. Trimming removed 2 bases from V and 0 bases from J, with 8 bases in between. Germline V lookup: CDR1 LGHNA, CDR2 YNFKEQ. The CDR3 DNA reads TGTGCCAGCAGCCAACCGACAGGCTCCTACGAGCAGTACTTC. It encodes CASSQPTGSYEQYF.

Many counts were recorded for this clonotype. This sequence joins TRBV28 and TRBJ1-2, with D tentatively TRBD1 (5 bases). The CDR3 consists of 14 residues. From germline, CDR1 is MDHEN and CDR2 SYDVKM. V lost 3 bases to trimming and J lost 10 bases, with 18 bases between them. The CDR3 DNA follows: TGTGCCAGCAGTTTGGTCGGACAAATTACGTCCTACACCTTC. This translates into CASSLVGQITSYTF.

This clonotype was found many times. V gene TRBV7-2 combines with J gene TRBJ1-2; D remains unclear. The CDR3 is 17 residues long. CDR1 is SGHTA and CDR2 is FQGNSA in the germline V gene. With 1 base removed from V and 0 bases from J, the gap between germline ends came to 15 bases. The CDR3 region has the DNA TGTGCCAGCAGCTTAGTTGGTGGGCGGATAGCTAACTATGGCTACACCTTC. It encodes CASSLVGGRIANYGYTF.

The CDR3 region has the DNA TGTGCCAGCAGTGAGACAGGGGACGGAAACACCATATATTTT. Amino acid sequence: CASSETGDGNTIYF. The chain uses TRBV12-3 or TRBV12-4 and TRBJ1-3, with 8 positions matching TRBD1. The CDR3 length is 14 residues. Trimming took 5 bases from V and 4 from J; bases not matched to a gene: 4.